The clone carrying this TCR beta chain was found once. Its antigen remains unknown. This sample was included in a study of blood T cells in healthy people across ages. Study results and limitations: The donors' CMV status was not determined, possibly confounding changes in expanded clonotypes.

Collection of 9.5 to 10 milliliters of peripheral blood was performed for each donor. Together with a sample-barcoded 5' primer, a J-beta primer mix was included in a second PCR lasting about 6 to 11 cycles. TCRdb fed the 5' RACE reads into MiXCR, producing one record per CDR3 protein. The sample lists about a million distinct CDR3 sequences, under 50% seen once, with 13% in the top ten. This TCR was sampled from a man aged 25 to 40 in good health. Sequencing used blood.

The CDR3 sequence: CASSASTYEQYF. The DNA for the CDR3 is TGTGCCAGCAGCGCGTCTACCTACGAGCAGTACTTC. The rearrangement links TRBV5-6 to TRBJ2-5; D gene ambiguous. The end of the DNA fits TRBJ2-7 better, so the J call may be wrong. Germline CDR1 is SGHDT and CDR2 is YYEEEE. This CDR3 region has 12 residues.